These T cell receptor beta chains were read from a single sample in a study of blood T cell repertoires in COVID-19. The data were produced by immunoSEQ multiplex PCR, yet TCRdb's version contains in-frame clones alone and is incomplete. The table records some 56,000 clones, 84% of them present only once. Material: peripheral blood. All receptors come from a woman older than 75 with acute or convalescent COVID-19. Each CDR3 is given with its conserved first and last residue. A D gene is named only where the DNA matches it firmly. A clone size is listed for some rows: how often the clone was seen (once, few, many), or a class if it is expanded.

size	V	J	D	CDR3	DNA
.	TRBV7-9	TRBJ2-2	.	CAGRGNTNTGELFF	TGTGCCGGTAGGGGTAATACGAACACCGGGGAGCTGTTTTTT
.	TRBV5-1	TRBJ1-2	.	CASSLGTVDGYTF	TGCGCCAGCAGCTTGGGGACAGTTGATGGCTACACCTTC
.	TRBV19	TRBJ2-1	TRBD2	CASSTGTSYYNEQFF	TGTGCCAGTAGTACCGGGACTAGCTACTACAATGAGCAGTTCTTC
.	TRBV7-9	TRBJ2-3	.	CASSLEGSTDTQYF	TGTGCCAGCAGCTTGGAGGGGAGCACAGATACGCAGTATTTT
.	TRBV5-1	TRBJ2-1	.	CASSGEDRREQFF	TGCGCCAGCAGCGGGGAGGATCGGCGTGAGCAGTTCTTC
.	TRBV7-8	TRBJ2-3	TRBD2	CASSPSAGGSTSTDTQYF	TGTGCCAGCAGCCCCTCCGCGGGGGGGAGCACGAGCACAGATACGCAGTATTTT
.	TRBV30	TRBJ1-5	.	CAWSGDSNQPQHF	TGTGCCTGGAGCGGGGATAGCAATCAGCCCCAGCATTTT
.	TRBV29-1	TRBJ1-1	TRBD1	CSAETGVSTEAFF	TGCAGCGCGGAGACAGGGGTCAGCACTGAAGCTTTCTTT
.	TRBV4-2	TRBJ2-7	.	CASSQTGPSYEQYF	TGTGCCAGCAGCCAAACTGGGCCCTCCTACGAGCAGTACTTC
.	TRBV6-5	TRBJ1-2	TRBD1	CASRMTGVPGYTF	TGTGCCAGCAGGATGACAGGGGTCCCTGGCTACACCTTC
.	TRBV9	TRBJ2-3	.	CASSVVASTDTQYF	TGTGCCAGCAGCGTAGTAGCTAGCACAGATACGCAGTATTTT
.	TRBV5-5	TRBJ1-2	TRBD1	CASSFLLQGANYGYTF	TGTGCCAGCAGCTTCCTTCTGCAGGGGGCGAACTATGGCTACACCTTC
.	TRBV6-5	TRBJ1-3	.	CASTGQLDSGNTIYF	TGTGCCAGCACCGGACAGCTAGACTCTGGAAACACCATATATTTT
.	TRBV6-5	TRBJ1-1	TRBD1	CASRTGAGTEAFF	TGTGCCAGCAGGACAGGGGCGGGCACTGAAGCTTTCTTT
.	TRBV30	TRBJ1-1	TRBD1	CAWSNPGQGAEAFF	TGTGCCTGGAGTAACCCGGGACAGGGGGCTGAAGCTTTCTTT
.	TRBV19	TRBJ1-4	.	CASSGTFLTNEKLFF	TGTGCCAGTAGTGGGACATTTTTAACTAATGAAAAACTGTTTTTT
.	TRBV6-4	TRBJ1-6	TRBD1	CASSDSTGDSPLHF	TGTGCCAGCAGTGACTCGACAGGGGATTCACCCCTCCACTTT
few	TRBV30	TRBJ1-2	.	CAWSLVGGGYTF	TGTGCCTGGAGTCTTGTCGGTGGTGGCTACACCTTC
.	TRBV9	TRBJ2-5	TRBD2	CASTAGTSSRETQYF	TGTGCCAGCACCGCCGGGACTAGTTCACGCGAGACCCAGTACTTC
.	TRBV11-3	TRBJ2-1	TRBD1	CASRPRQGSYNEQFF	TGTGCCAGCAGACCCCGACAGGGTTCCTACAATGAGCAGTTCTTC
.	TRBV5-1	TRBJ2-7	TRBD2	CASSQLAEGVKEYF	TGCGCCAGCAGCCAACTAGCGGAGGGGGTCAAGGAGTACTTC
.	TRBV7-8	TRBJ2-3	.	CASSSASRDTQYF	TGTGCCAGCAGCTCGGCTTCTAGAGATACGCAGTATTTT
few	TRBV3-1/TRBV3-2	TRBJ2-4	.	CASSGDTGRSKNIQYF	TGTGCCAGCAGCGGGGATACAGGGCGGTCAAAAAACATTCAGTACTTC
few	TRBV25-1	TRBJ1-2	.	CASSELGPLSGYTF	TGTGCCAGCAGTGAATTGGGGCCGCTCAGTGGCTACACCTTC
.	TRBV2	TRBJ2-7	TRBD1	CASSEARTGLYPYEQYF	TGTGCCAGCAGTGAAGCCCGGACAGGGCTCTACCCCTACGAGCAGTACTTC
.	TRBV24-1	TRBJ2-2	TRBD2	CATSDPSGVGNTGELFF	TGTGCCACCAGTGATCCTAGCGGGGTCGGCAACACCGGGGAGCTGTTTTTT
.	TRBV7-6	TRBJ1-1	.	CASSRGQMNTEAFF	TGTGCCAGCAGCCGGGGACAAATGAACACTGAAGCTTTCTTT
.	TRBV27	TRBJ2-1	.	CASSFVGGAENEQFF	TGTGCCAGCAGTTTTGTGGGGGGGGCTGAAAATGAGCAGTTCTTC
.	TRBV6-5	TRBJ1-1	.	CASSSTGTNAEAFF	TGTGCCAGCAGTTCCACCGGGACTAACGCTGAAGCTTTCTTT
.	TRBV2	TRBJ1-1	TRBD1	CASSEATGGVTEAFF	TGTGCCAGCAGTGAAGCTACAGGGGGGGTGACTGAAGCTTTCTTT
.	TRBV5-4	TRBJ1-1	.	CASSLADRRTEAFF	TGTGCCAGCAGCTTGGCGGACCGGAGGACTGAAGCTTTCTTT
.	TRBV5-4	TRBJ1-2	TRBD1	CASSGRTGGIYGYTF	TGTGCCAGCAGCGGTAGAACAGGGGGCATCTATGGCTACACCTTC
.	TRBV3-1/TRBV3-2	TRBJ2-7	TRBD2	CASSQVSSGGVYEQYF	TGTGCCAGCAGCCAAGTATCTAGCGGGGGAGTCTACGAGCAGTACTTC
.	TRBV29-1	TRBJ1-1	TRBD1	CSVGEGARNTEAFF	TGCAGCGTTGGCGAGGGGGCAAGGAACACTGAAGCTTTCTTT